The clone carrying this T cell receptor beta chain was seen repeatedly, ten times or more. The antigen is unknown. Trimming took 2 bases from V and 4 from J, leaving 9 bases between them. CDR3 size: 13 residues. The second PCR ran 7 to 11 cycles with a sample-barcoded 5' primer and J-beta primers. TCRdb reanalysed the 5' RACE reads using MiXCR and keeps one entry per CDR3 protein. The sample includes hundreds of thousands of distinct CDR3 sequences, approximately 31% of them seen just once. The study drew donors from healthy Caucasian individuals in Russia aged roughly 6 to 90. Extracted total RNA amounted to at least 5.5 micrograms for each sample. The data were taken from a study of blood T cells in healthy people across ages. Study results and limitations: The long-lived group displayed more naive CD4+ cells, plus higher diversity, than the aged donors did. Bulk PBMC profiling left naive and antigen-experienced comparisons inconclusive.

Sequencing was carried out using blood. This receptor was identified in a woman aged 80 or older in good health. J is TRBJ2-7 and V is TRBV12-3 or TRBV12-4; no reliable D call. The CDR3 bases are TGTGCCAGCAGTTTAATCGAAGGGTACGAGCAGTACTTC. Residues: CASSLIEGYEQYF.